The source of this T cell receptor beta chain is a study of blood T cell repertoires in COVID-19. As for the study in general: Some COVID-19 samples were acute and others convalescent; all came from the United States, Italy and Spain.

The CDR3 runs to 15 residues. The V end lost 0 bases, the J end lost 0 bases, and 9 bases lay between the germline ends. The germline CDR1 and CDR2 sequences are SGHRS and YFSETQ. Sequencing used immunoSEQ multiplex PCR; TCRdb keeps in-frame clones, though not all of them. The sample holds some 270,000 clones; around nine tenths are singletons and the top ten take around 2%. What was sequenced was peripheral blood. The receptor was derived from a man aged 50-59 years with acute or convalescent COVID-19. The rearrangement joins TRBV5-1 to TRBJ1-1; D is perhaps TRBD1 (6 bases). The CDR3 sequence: CASSLDPGVNTEAFF. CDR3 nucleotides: TGCGCCAGCAGCTTGGATCCAGGGGTGAACACTGAAGCTTTCTTT.